These 14 T cell receptor beta chains share one sample of origin, sequenced in a study of blood T cell repertoires in COVID-19. Assay: immunoSEQ multiplex PCR; the TCRdb copy retains only in-frame clones and omits some. The sample shows 20,000 to 25,000 clones, 75% to 90% of them seen only once. Specimen: peripheral blood. All receptors come from a woman aged 70-85 years with active COVID-19.

V and J are TRBV18 and TRBJ1-5, with a possible D match to TRBD1 (5 bases). CDR1 is KGHSH and CDR2 is LQKENI in the germline V gene. V was cut by 3 bases and J by 6 bases, with 15 bases left in between. The CDR3 runs to 15 residues. CDR3 sequence reads: CASSPDGGGAQPQHF. CDR3 in DNA: TGTGCCAGCTCACCTGATGGGGGAGGAGCTCAGCCCCAGCATTTT.

This sequence joins TRBV27 and TRBJ1-5, with D perhaps matching TRBD1 (6 bases). The length of the CDR3 is 12 residues. V was pared by 5 bases and J by 8 bases, with 10 bases between. Germline assignment: CDR1 MNHEY and CDR2 SMNVEV (reference sequence). CDR3 in amino acids: CASSLGAEPQHF. CDR3 nucleotide sequence: TGTGCCAGCAGTCTGGGGGCGGAGCCCCAGCATTTT.

This chain links TRBV5-1 with TRBJ2-7, with D unclear. Per germline, CDR1 SGHRS and CDR2 YFSETQ. V lost 0 bases, J lost 2 bases, and 9 bases lay in between. The CDR3 is made up of 14 amino acids. In DNA form, the CDR3 reads TGCGCCAGCAGCTTGGGGGCCCAGACCTACGAGCAGTACTTC. Residues: CASSLGAQTYEQYF.

Written as DNA, the CDR3 is TGCGCCAGCAGCTTGGGCAGGGCCGTGGCAACTAATGAAAAACTGTTTTTT. Protein sequence: CASSLGRAVATNEKLFF. The chain couples TRBV5-1 to TRBJ1-4, with D tentatively TRBD1 (5 bases). Trimming shortened V by 0 bases and J by 0 bases, and 12 bases separated the two germline ends. The CDR3 has 17 amino acids. Germline V CDR1 and CDR2: SGHRS, YFSETQ.

The gene calls are TRBV18 and TRBJ2-3; tentatively, D is TRBD1 (6 bases). V dropped 3 bases and J dropped 0 bases, with 16 bases sitting between them. The germline CDR1 and CDR2 sequences are KGHSH and LQKENI. The CDR3 spans 17 residues. The CDR3 reads CASSPGTPTTSTDTQYF. In nucleotides, the CDR3 is TGTGCCAGCTCACCCGGGACACCGACTACTAGCACAGATACGCAGTATTTT.

This chain joins TRBV7-3 and TRBJ2-7; a weak D match, TRBD1 (7 bases). Trimming took 4 bases from V and 9 from J, leaving 16 bases between them. This CDR3 is 13 amino acids long. Germline lookup yields CDR1 SGHTA and CDR2 FQGTGA. CDR3 nucleotides: TGTGCCAGCAGCTCCGGGCCAGGGGGAGGGCAGTACTTC. Amino acid sequence: CASSSGPGGGQYF.

The chain links TRBV4-1 to TRBJ1-6; D is ambiguous. Germline assignment: CDR1 MGHRA and CDR2 YSYEKL. The V and J ends lost 0 bases and 5 bases respectively, with 11 bases between them. The CDR3 sequence is 16 residues long. The CDR3 spells CASSQEEGANNSPLHF. DNA for the CDR3: TGCGCCAGCAGCCAAGAGGAGGGAGCCAATAATTCACCCCTCCACTTT.

The genes are TRBV23-1 and TRBJ1-5, with D unresolved. TRBV23-1 is identified as an open reading frame with a role that is uncertain. The CDR3 consists of 16 residues. V dropped 6 bases and J dropped 6 bases, with 21 bases sitting between them. CDR3 residues: CASRKGKGGPVQPQHF. DNA of the CDR3: TGCGCCAGCAGAAAAGGGAAAGGAGGGCCTGTTCAGCCCCAGCATTTT.

The chain uses TRBV4-1 and TRBJ2-7; no definite D call. Trimming cost V 0 bases and J 3 bases, with 9 bases left between them. Looked up from germline, CDR1 is MGHRA and CDR2 is YSYEKL. This CDR3 is built from 14 residues. This CDR3 reads CASSQEQLGYEQYF. The DNA of the CDR3 is TGCGCCAGCAGCCAAGAACAGTTGGGCTACGAGCAGTACTTC.

V and J are TRBV27 and TRBJ2-1; TRBD2 agrees at 14 bases. The V gene's germline CDR1 is MNHEY and CDR2 SMNVEV (reference sequence). V lost 10 bases to trimming and J lost 7 bases; unmatched junction nucleotides: 9. The CDR3 totals 15 residues. The CDR3, as DNA: TGTGCCACCCGGTTCGGGACTAGCGGGGGTAATGAGCAGTTCTTC. Protein: CATRFGTSGGNEQFF.

This chain uses TRBV9 with TRBJ1-4, with 9 bases lining up with TRBD1. There are 15 residues in the CDR3. The germline V gene encodes CDR1 SGDLS and CDR2 YYNGEE. The V segment lost 4 bases and the J segment 7 bases; nucleotides outside the gene matches: 8. CDR3 region: CASSSSQGASEKLFF. The CDR3 coding sequence is TGTGCCAGCAGCTCTTCACAGGGGGCCAGTGAAAAACTGTTTTTT.

The chain is built from TRBV11-2 and TRBJ2-7; 9 bases are shared with TRBD2. J gave up 2 bases and V 1 base, and 3 bases lay outside the gene matches. The V gene's germline CDR1 is SGHAT and CDR2 FQNNGV. This CDR3 has 15 amino acids. Written as DNA, the CDR3 is TGTGCCAGCAGCTTAGTAGGGACTAGCCCCTACGAGCAGTACTTC. The encoded protein is CASSLVGTSPYEQYF. Variable domain in full (rest from reference TRBV11-2 and TRBJ2-7): EAGVAQSPRYKIIEKRQSVAFWCNPISGHATLYWYQQILGQGPKLLIQFQNNGVVDDSQLPKDRFSAERLKGVDSTLKIQPAKLEDSAVYLCASSLVGTSPYEQYFGPGTRLTVT.

V usage is TRBV15 and J usage is TRBJ1-3; D is undetermined. CDR3 length equals 18 residues. In germline, CDR1 is LNHNV, CDR2 YYDKDF (reference sequence). Trimming stripped 0 bases from V and 2 bases from J, with 17 bases between. The CDR3 region is CATSRDPGNLAAGNTIYF. Written as DNA, the CDR3 is TGTGCCACCAGCAGAGATCCGGGAAACCTAGCGGCTGGAAACACCATATATTTT.

This sequence joins TRBV3-1 (or the pseudogene TRBV3-2) and TRBJ2-1; 8 nucleotides match TRBD2. The CDR3 length is 16 residues. Looked up from germline, CDR1 is LGHDT and CDR2 is YNNKEL (reference sequence). The J segment lost 2 bases and the V segment lost 6 bases, leaving 9 bases of the junction unmatched. DNA for the CDR3: TGTGCCAGCAGACCCTCACTAGCGGAACCCTACAATGAGCAGTTCTTC. It encodes CASRPSLAEPYNEQFF.